This is a list of T cell receptor beta chains from one sample in a study of PD-1 blockade in classical Hodgkin lymphoma. Libraries were prepared by immunoSEQ multiplex PCR; TCRdb keeps only in-frame clonotypes and omits some of them. The repertoire has nearly 55,000 clones, 65% to 85% of them found once; the top ten carry approximately 15%. The starting material was peripheral blood mononuclear cells (PBMCs), obtained at baseline. These receptors all stem from a human donor with classical Hodgkin lymphoma. The CDR3 runs from the conserved cysteine through the conserved F or W. Fields, in order: clone size, CDR3 length, J gene, V gene, D gene, CDR3 protein, CDR3 DNA. D genes are given only for firm matches. The size field is filled for only some rows; it gives once, few, many or a size class.

clone size: few; CDR3 length: 14; J gene: TRBJ1-2; V gene: TRBV27; D gene: .; CDR3 protein: CASSLRGQGHGYTF; CDR3 DNA: TGTGCCAGCAGTTTAAGGGGCCAGGGTCATGGCTACACCTTC
clone size: .; CDR3 length: 14; J gene: TRBJ2-7; V gene: TRBV10-3; D gene: TRBD2; CDR3 protein: CAISGLAADYEQYF; CDR3 DNA: TGTGCCATCAGTGGACTAGCGGCAGACTACGAGCAGTACTTC
clone size: .; CDR3 length: 16; J gene: TRBJ1-3; V gene: TRBV5-5; D gene: TRBD1; CDR3 protein: CASSLTGAWPGNTIYF; CDR3 DNA: TGTGCCAGCAGCTTAACAGGGGCCTGGCCTGGAAACACCATATATTTT
clone size: .; CDR3 length: 14; J gene: TRBJ1-3; V gene: TRBV5-1; D gene: .; CDR3 protein: CASSSGVSGNTIYF; CDR3 DNA: TGCGCCAGCAGCTCCGGGGTCTCTGGAAACACCATATATTTT
clone size: .; CDR3 length: 15; J gene: TRBJ2-5; V gene: TRBV5-1; D gene: .; CDR3 protein: CASSLIASTQETQYF; CDR3 DNA: TGCGCCAGCAGCTTGATAGCGTCTACCCAAGAGACCCAGTACTTC
clone size: .; CDR3 length: 15; J gene: TRBJ1-4; V gene: TRBV9; D gene: .; CDR3 protein: CASSVALGFYEKLFF; CDR3 DNA: TGTGCCAGCAGCGTAGCTCTGGGTTTCTACGAAAAACTGTTTTTT
clone size: .; CDR3 length: 17; J gene: TRBJ2-5; V gene: TRBV27; D gene: .; CDR3 protein: CASSLSGGGEGRETQYF; CDR3 DNA: TGTGCCAGCAGTTTATCTGGAGGGGGCGAGGGTAGAGAGACCCAGTACTTC
clone size: .; CDR3 length: 15; J gene: TRBJ2-1; V gene: TRBV19; D gene: .; CDR3 protein: CASSRLSGSYKEQFF; CDR3 DNA: TGTGCCAGTAGTAGACTATCGGGATCCTACAAGGAGCAGTTCTTC
clone size: .; CDR3 length: 16; J gene: TRBJ2-1; V gene: TRBV28; D gene: TRBD2; CDR3 protein: CASWLTAGGAYNEQFF; CDR3 DNA: TGTGCCAGTTGGCTAACGGCGGGAGGGGCTTACAATGAGCAGTTCTTC
clone size: .; CDR3 length: 16; J gene: TRBJ2-3; V gene: TRBV6-5; D gene: TRBD2; CDR3 protein: CASSYSGLASTDTQYF; CDR3 DNA: TGTGCCAGCAGTTACTCGGGACTAGCAAGCACAGATACGCAGTATTTT
clone size: .; CDR3 length: 14; J gene: TRBJ1-1; V gene: TRBV13; D gene: .; CDR3 protein: CASSSEGQGLKAFF; CDR3 DNA: TGTGCCAGCAGCTCAGAGGGGCAGGGTCTAAAAGCTTTCTTT
clone size: .; CDR3 length: 15; J gene: TRBJ2-7; V gene: TRBV11-3; D gene: .; CDR3 protein: CASSVLGTPLGEQYF; CDR3 DNA: TGTGCCAGCAGCGTCCTTGGGACTCCGCTAGGCGAGCAGTACTTC
clone size: .; CDR3 length: 16; J gene: TRBJ2-1; V gene: TRBV11-3; D gene: TRBD2; CDR3 protein: CASSLASGRRYNEQFF; CDR3 DNA: TGTGCCAGCAGCTTAGCTAGCGGGAGGAGGTACAATGAGCAGTTCTTC
clone size: many; CDR3 length: 15; J gene: TRBJ2-2; V gene: TRBV5-1; D gene: .; CDR3 protein: CASSPIGDGTGELFF; CDR3 DNA: TGCGCCAGCAGCCCGATAGGGGACGGCACCGGGGAGCTGTTTTTT
clone size: once; CDR3 length: 14; J gene: TRBJ2-3; V gene: TRBV6-4; D gene: .; CDR3 protein: CASSDLASTDTQYF; CDR3 DNA: TGTGCCAGCAGTGACCTAGCGAGCACAGATACGCAGTATTTT
clone size: .; CDR3 length: 15; J gene: TRBJ2-2; V gene: TRBV12-2; D gene: .; CDR3 protein: CASRLAASAAGELFF; CDR3 DNA: TGTGCAAGTCGCTTAGCGGCCTCCGCGGCCGGGGAGCTGTTTTTT
clone size: .; CDR3 length: 17; J gene: TRBJ2-6; V gene: TRBV18; D gene: .; CDR3 protein: CASSPQRSGSGANVLTF; CDR3 DNA: TGTGCCAGCTCACCACAGCGATCGGGGTCCGGGGCCAACGTCCTGACTTTC
clone size: .; CDR3 length: 17; J gene: TRBJ1-4; V gene: TRBV14; D gene: .; CDR3 protein: CASSPCEVGLTNEKLFF; CDR3 DNA: TGTGCCAGCAGCCCCTGTGAGGTAGGTCTAACTAATGAAAAACTGTTTTTT
clone size: .; CDR3 length: 13; J gene: TRBJ1-4; V gene: TRBV11-2; D gene: .; CDR3 protein: CASSLMGLEKLFF; CDR3 DNA: TGTGCCAGCAGCTTAATGGGCCTCGAGAAACTGTTTTTT
clone size: few; CDR3 length: 16; J gene: TRBJ2-2; V gene: TRBV30; D gene: .; CDR3 protein: CAWSVQGRVNTGELFF; CDR3 DNA: TGTGCCTGGAGTGTACAGGGCAGGGTCAACACCGGGGAGCTGTTTTTT
clone size: .; CDR3 length: 16; J gene: TRBJ2-7; V gene: TRBV10-3; D gene: .; CDR3 protein: CAISETVTGFSYEQYF; CDR3 DNA: TGTGCCATCAGTGAGACGGTTACAGGCTTCTCCTACGAGCAGTACTTC
clone size: .; CDR3 length: 18; J gene: TRBJ2-1; V gene: TRBV7-2; D gene: TRBD2; CDR3 protein: CASTPPASGSGRGNEQFF; CDR3 DNA: TGTGCCAGCACGCCTCCGGCTAGCGGGAGCGGCCGTGGCAATGAGCAGTTCTTC
clone size: few; CDR3 length: 12; J gene: TRBJ1-2; V gene: TRBV6-5; D gene: .; CDR3 protein: CASRRGGYGYTF; CDR3 DNA: TGTGCCAGCAGAAGGGGGGGCTATGGCTACACCTTC
clone size: .; CDR3 length: 17; J gene: TRBJ2-2; V gene: TRBV4-1; D gene: TRBD1; CDR3 protein: CASRLIIPGQGPGELFF; CDR3 DNA: TGCGCCAGCAGACTGATTATTCCGGGACAGGGGCCCGGGGAGCTGTTTTTT
clone size: .; CDR3 length: 11; J gene: TRBJ2-1; V gene: TRBV5-6; D gene: .; CDR3 protein: CASSVYNEQFF; CDR3 DNA: TGTGCCAGCAGCGTCTACAATGAGCAGTTCTTC
clone size: .; CDR3 length: 16; J gene: TRBJ2-2; V gene: TRBV11-2; D gene: .; CDR3 protein: CASSGGSWGFTGELFF; CDR3 DNA: TGTGCCAGCAGCGGAGGAAGTTGGGGATTCACCGGGGAGCTGTTTTTT
clone size: .; CDR3 length: 17; J gene: TRBJ1-3; V gene: TRBV5-1; D gene: .; CDR3 protein: CASSLETGRTTQNTIYF; CDR3 DNA: TGCGCCAGCAGCTTGGAGACAGGCCGAACCACCCAAAACACCATATATTTT
clone size: .; CDR3 length: 16; J gene: TRBJ2-2; V gene: TRBV11-2; D gene: TRBD1; CDR3 protein: CASSEDRRLNTGELFF; CDR3 DNA: TGTGCCAGCAGCGAGGACAGGAGACTAAACACCGGGGAGCTGTTTTTT
clone size: .; CDR3 length: 14; J gene: TRBJ1-2; V gene: TRBV19; D gene: TRBD1; CDR3 protein: CASSREARGLGYTF; CDR3 DNA: TGTGCCAGTAGTAGGGAGGCCAGGGGGCTCGGCTACACCTTC
clone size: .; CDR3 length: 15; J gene: TRBJ1-4; V gene: TRBV5-1; D gene: .; CDR3 protein: CASSLGGAINEKLFF; CDR3 DNA: TGCGCCAGCAGCTTGGGGGGTGCCATTAATGAAAAACTGTTTTTT
clone size: .; CDR3 length: 14; J gene: TRBJ2-5; V gene: TRBV7-9; D gene: .; CDR3 protein: CASYEGIAVKTQYF; CDR3 DNA: TGTGCCAGCTACGAGGGAATAGCGGTTAAGACCCAGTACTTC
clone size: .; CDR3 length: 14; J gene: TRBJ1-3; V gene: TRBV15; D gene: .; CDR3 protein: CATSKDKAGNTIYF; CDR3 DNA: TGTGCCACCAGCAAGGACAAGGCCGGGAACACCATATATTTT
clone size: .; CDR3 length: 11; J gene: TRBJ1-1; V gene: TRBV30; D gene: .; CDR3 protein: CACTGNTEAFF; CDR3 DNA: TGTGCCTGCACGGGGAACACTGAAGCTTTCTTT
clone size: .; CDR3 length: 14; J gene: TRBJ1-2; V gene: TRBV11-2; D gene: TRBD1; CDR3 protein: CASSLGGGAYGYTF; CDR3 DNA: TGTGCCAGCAGCTTAGGAGGGGGCGCTTATGGCTACACCTTC
clone size: .; CDR3 length: 11; J gene: TRBJ2-7; V gene: TRBV5-4; D gene: .; CDR3 protein: CASSLGDEQYF; CDR3 DNA: TGTGCCAGCAGCTTAGGGGACGAGCAGTACTTC
clone size: few; CDR3 length: 14; J gene: TRBJ2-5; V gene: TRBV29-1; D gene: .; CDR3 protein: CSVEEQAGSETQYF; CDR3 DNA: TGCAGCGTTGAAGAGCAAGCGGGTTCTGAGACCCAGTACTTC
clone size: few; CDR3 length: 14; J gene: TRBJ1-1; V gene: TRBV11-3; D gene: .; CDR3 protein: CASSLWGEHTEAFF; CDR3 DNA: TGTGCCAGCAGCTTATGGGGTGAACACACTGAAGCTTTCTTT
clone size: .; CDR3 length: 18; J gene: TRBJ2-6; V gene: TRBV7-2; D gene: TRBD1; CDR3 protein: CASSPAFQGATGANVLTF; CDR3 DNA: TGTGCCAGCAGCCCGGCATTCCAGGGGGCGACTGGGGCCAACGTCCTGACTTTC
clone size: .; CDR3 length: 13; J gene: TRBJ1-2; V gene: TRBV10-1; D gene: .; CDR3 protein: CASSEYRDYGYTF; CDR3 DNA: TGCGCCAGCAGTGAGTACAGGGACTATGGCTACACCTTC
clone size: few; CDR3 length: 12; J gene: TRBJ2-5; V gene: TRBV2; D gene: .; CDR3 protein: CASSEMGETQYF; CDR3 DNA: TGTGCCAGCAGTGAAATGGGCGAGACCCAGTACTTC
clone size: .; CDR3 length: 14; J gene: TRBJ1-5; V gene: TRBV4-3; D gene: .; CDR3 protein: CASSQVRVGGPQHF; CDR3 DNA: TGCGCCAGCAGCCAAGTCAGGGTCGGGGGGCCCCAGCATTTT
clone size: .; CDR3 length: 12; J gene: TRBJ2-6; V gene: TRBV11-3; D gene: .; CDR3 protein: CASRQDETVLTF; CDR3 DNA: TGTGCCAGCAGACAGGACGAGACTGTCCTGACTTTC
clone size: .; CDR3 length: 13; J gene: TRBJ1-1; V gene: TRBV4-1; D gene: TRBD1; CDR3 protein: CASSLKTTGTAFF; CDR3 DNA: TGCGCCAGCAGCCTAAAGACGACAGGGACAGCTTTCTTT
clone size: .; CDR3 length: 17; J gene: TRBJ2-5; V gene: TRBV4-3; D gene: TRBD2; CDR3 protein: CASSQTTSGRAWETQYF; CDR3 DNA: TGCGCCAGCAGCCAAACGACTAGCGGGAGGGCCTGGGAGACCCAGTACTTC
clone size: .; CDR3 length: 15; J gene: TRBJ2-2; V gene: TRBV7-3; D gene: .; CDR3 protein: CASTHGPGRSGELFF; CDR3 DNA: TGTGCCAGCACCCACGGACCCGGCCGGTCCGGGGAGCTGTTTTTT
clone size: few; CDR3 length: 17; J gene: TRBJ2-6; V gene: TRBV5-1; D gene: .; CDR3 protein: CASSSATHNSGANVLTF; CDR3 DNA: TGCGCCAGCAGCTCCGCCACCCACAACTCTGGGGCCAACGTCCTGACTTTC
clone size: .; CDR3 length: 14; J gene: TRBJ2-5; V gene: TRBV27; D gene: .; CDR3 protein: CASSLSAARETQYF; CDR3 DNA: TGTGCCAGCAGTTTAAGCGCCGCGCGAGAGACCCAGTACTTC
clone size: .; CDR3 length: 17; J gene: TRBJ2-3; V gene: TRBV2; D gene: .; CDR3 protein: CASETSETFLSTDTQYF; CDR3 DNA: TGTGCCAGTGAAACCTCCGAAACCTTTCTTAGCACAGATACGCAGTATTTT
clone size: .; CDR3 length: 15; J gene: TRBJ2-1; V gene: TRBV11-3; D gene: TRBD1; CDR3 protein: CASSPFGQGGSEQFF; CDR3 DNA: TGTGCCAGCAGCCCATTCGGACAGGGTGGTAGTGAGCAGTTCTTC